A selection of T cell receptor beta chains follows, all from one sample in a study of persistence of HIV-infected CD4 T cells. Antigens for these TCRs are unknown. This table comes from immunoSEQ multiplex PCR, and its TCRdb copy is limited to in-frame clones, with some not included. The sample shows around 35,000 clones, 75% to 90% of them seen only once. Material: cultured CD4+ T cells from PBMCs, obtained from a patient who received antiretroviral therapy. These receptors came from an adult with HIV. The donor label of this sample is uncertain. Both conserved end residues are part of each CDR3. Fields, in order: V gene, D gene, clone size, J gene, CDR3 protein, CDR3 DNA. The D gene is left open where the match is weak. Where a row states a size, it is once, few, many or the class of an expanded clone; other rows omit it.

>TRBV29-1|.|.|TRBJ2-6
CSVEDYSSSGANVLTF
TGCAGCGTTGAGGATTACAGTAGCTCTGGGGCCAACGTCCTGACTTTC
>TRBV19|.|.|TRBJ1-5
CASSISGWSNQPQHF
TGTGCCAGTAGTATTTCAGGGTGGAGCAATCAGCCCCAGCATTTT
>TRBV20-1|.|.|TRBJ1-2
CSATGDYGYTF
TGCAGTGCTACAGGAGACTATGGCTACACCTTC
>TRBV30|.|once|TRBJ2-1
CAWSSVQANNNEQFF
TGTGCCTGGAGTTCTGTCCAGGCAAATAACAATGAGCAGTTCTTC
>TRBV5-1|.|.|TRBJ1-1
CASSLVETEAFF
TGCGCCAGCAGCTTGGTGGAGACTGAAGCTTTCTTT
>TRBV3-1/TRBV3-2|.|once|TRBJ1-2
CASSIGHGNWYGYTF
TGTGCCAGCAGCATCGGACACGGGAATTGGTATGGCTACACCTTC
>TRBV12-3/TRBV12-4|TRBD2|.|TRBJ2-3
CASSFGGETTQYF
TGTGCCAGCAGTTTCGGGGGGGAAACAACGCAGTATTTT
>TRBV24-1|.|.|TRBJ2-2
CATSERVKGELFF
TGTGCCACCAGTGAGAGGGTGAAGGGGGAGCTGTTTTTT
>TRBV7-3|.|.|TRBJ2-5
CASSLMGGQTETQYF
TGTGCCAGCAGCTTAATGGGGGGACAGACGGAGACCCAGTACTTC
>TRBV2|.|.|TRBJ2-5
CASSGTDQETQYF
TGTGCCAGCAGCGGGACGGACCAAGAGACCCAGTACTTC
>TRBV18|.|.|TRBJ2-3
CASSTSGDTQYF
TGTGCCAGCTCCACTTCGGGTGATACGCAGTATTTT
>TRBV6-5|.|.|TRBJ2-3
CASSYGTDTQYF
TGTGCCAGCAGTTACGGCACAGATACGCAGTATTTT
>TRBV30|TRBD2|.|TRBJ2-3
CAWSFSGGTDTQYF
TGTGCCTGGAGTTTCAGCGGGGGGACAGATACGCAGTATTTT
>TRBV5-4|.|.|TRBJ2-2
CASSPSGPGELFF
TGTGCCAGCAGCCCTTCTGGGCCCGGGGAGCTGTTTTTT
>TRBV2|.|once|TRBJ2-7
CAVRQPSSYEQYF
TGTGCCGTCCGTCAGCCGAGCTCCTACGAGCAGTACTTC
>TRBV10-3|.|.|TRBJ2-2
CAISEWRAEAGELFF
TGTGCCATCAGTGAATGGAGGGCCGAGGCCGGGGAGCTGTTTTTT
>TRBV3-1/TRBV3-2|TRBD2|.|TRBJ2-5
CASSPGGGQETQYF
TGTGCCAGCAGCCCCGGGGGGGGCCAAGAGACCCAGTACTTC
>TRBV11-3|.|.|TRBJ2-6
CASSPDRSSGANVLTF
TGTGCCAGCAGCCCCGACAGGAGCTCTGGGGCCAACGTCCTGACTTTC
>TRBV30|.|.|TRBJ1-1
CAWSTQGNTEAFF
TGTGCCTGGAGTACACAGGGCAACACTGAAGCTTTCTTT
>TRBV5-1|.|.|TRBJ2-3
CASSLGQVISTDTQYF
TGCGCCAGCAGCTTGGGACAGGTTATTAGCACAGATACGCAGTATTTT
>TRBV14|TRBD1|.|TRBJ1-1
CASSLRTGANTEAFF
TGTGCCAGCAGCCTACGGACAGGCGCGAACACTGAAGCTTTCTTT
>TRBV30|TRBD1|.|TRBJ1-5
CAWSGGGTGNQPQHF
TGTGCCTGGAGTGGAGGGGGGACAGGGAATCAGCCCCAGCATTTT
>TRBV30|.|.|TRBJ1-5
CAWQEGSNQPQHF
TGTGCCTGGCAGGAAGGTAGCAATCAGCCCCAGCATTTT
>TRBV9|.|.|TRBJ1-2
CASSVGLGNYGYTF
TGTGCCAGCAGCGTAGGTCTAGGGAACTATGGCTACACCTTC
>TRBV19|TRBD1|.|TRBJ1-2
CASSMESRDRQVCYGYTF
TGTGCCAGTAGTATGGAGAGTAGGGACAGGCAAGTGTGTTATGGCTACACCTTC
>TRBV30|.|.|TRBJ2-1
CAWSVRAQGPFF
TGTGCCTGGAGTGTACGCGCCCAAGGTCCGTTCTTC
>TRBV11-1|.|.|TRBJ2-7
CASSLVSDYEQYF
TGTGCCAGCAGCTTAGTGTCGGATTACGAGCAGTACTTC
>TRBV7-3|.|.|TRBJ2-1
CASSLIPSSYNEQFF
TGTGCCAGCAGCTTAATTCCGAGCTCCTACAATGAGCAGTTCTTC